A selection of T cell receptor beta chains follows, all from one sample in a study of blood T cell repertoires in COVID-19. Some clones are missing from TCRdb's copy, which holds only in-frame ones; the method was immunoSEQ multiplex PCR. Here the sample spans 39,000 or so clones, around 83% being singletons. The sequencing input was peripheral blood. The receptors stem from an elderly woman with active or convalescent COVID-19. CDR3s include the opening cysteine and the closing phenylalanine or tryptophan.

>TRBJ2-1|TRBV19
CASNHKSSGVGEQFF
>TRBJ1-2|TRBV27
CASSLSANYGYTF
>TRBJ1-5|TRBV28
CASSTRTGDNQPQHF
>TRBJ2-1|TRBV18
CASSPPNWSSGSYNEQFF
>TRBJ2-2|TRBV19
CASSLLGSTGELFF
>TRBJ2-7|TRBV11-2
CASSFTAGVSSYEQYF
>TRBJ1-5|TRBV6-6
CASSPAGQISNQPQHF
>TRBJ1-2|TRBV6-2/TRBV6-3
CASSYGLANYGYTF
>TRBJ2-5|TRBV14
CASSSRGGQETQYF
>TRBJ2-1|TRBV18
CASSPRTGNPEQFF
>TRBJ2-1|TRBV28
CASSLGPGQGVARTYNEQFF
>TRBJ1-1|TRBV9
CASSVLWNTEAFF
>TRBJ2-1|TRBV6-5
CASSPPGRVGNEQFF
>TRBJ2-5|TRBV5-1
CASSFQAGLQETQYF
>TRBJ2-1|TRBV29-1
CSVVRTYNEQFF
>TRBJ2-3|TRBV29-1
CSVETGTRIDTQYF
>TRBJ1-4|TRBV25-1
CASSELRELFF
>TRBJ1-1|TRBV6-2/TRBV6-3
CASSYSGAAQNEAFF
>TRBJ1-6|TRBV6-2/TRBV6-3
CASSYSTGGLYNSPLHF
>TRBJ1-1|TRBV9
CASSVAGGGGTEAFF
>TRBJ1-5|TRBV19
CASGGNPNQPQHF
>TRBJ2-1|TRBV19
CASSISHAGGRWDEQFF
>TRBJ1-3|TRBV5-1
CASSLERGNSGNTIYF
>TRBJ1-1|TRBV10-3
CAISESTLGGGDAFF
>TRBJ1-3|TRBV28
CASSPGSSGNTIYF
>TRBJ1-3|TRBV19
CASKSDRASGNTIYF
>TRBJ1-2|TRBV6-5
CASSTRGGGIYGYTF
>TRBJ1-1|TRBV6-5
CASSYFTGGTEAFF
>TRBJ1-1|TRBV28
CASSVQGSRTEAFF
>TRBJ1-6|TRBV7-9
CASSLNYSPLHF
>TRBJ1-2|TRBV24-1
CATSDSLGQNYGYTF
>TRBJ2-5|TRBV5-1
CASSVTSGRGGETQYF
>TRBJ2-3|TRBV5-6
CASTRDRARTDTQYF
>TRBJ2-3|TRBV5-6
CASSLGGTSTDTQYF
>TRBJ2-2|TRBV4-2
CASSQTGVPGELFF
>TRBJ2-5|TRBV15
CATSRDSPQETQYF
>TRBJ2-7|TRBV24-1
CATRAGSSYEQYF
>TRBJ2-2|TRBV10-3
CAISESLNTGELFF
>TRBJ1-6|TRBV19
CASSGTGGASSPLHF
>TRBJ2-5|TRBV9
CASSVGPSGGYQETQYF
>TRBJ1-1|TRBV7-2
CASSLDPGDTEAFF
>TRBJ2-7|TRBV3-1/TRBV3-2
CASSHKGQGPYEQYF
>TRBJ2-7|TRBV3-1/TRBV3-2
CASSHLPGTSGIEQYF